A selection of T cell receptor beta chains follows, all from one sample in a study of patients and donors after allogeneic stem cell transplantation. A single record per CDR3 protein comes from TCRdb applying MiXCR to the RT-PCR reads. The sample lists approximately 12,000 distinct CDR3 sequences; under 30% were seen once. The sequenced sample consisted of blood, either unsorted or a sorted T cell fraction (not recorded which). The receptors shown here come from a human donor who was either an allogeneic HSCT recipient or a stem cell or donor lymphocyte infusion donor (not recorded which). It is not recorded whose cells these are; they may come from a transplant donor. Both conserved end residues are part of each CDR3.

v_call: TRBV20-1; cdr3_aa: CSARKDSNEKLFF
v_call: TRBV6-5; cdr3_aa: CASRDEGLAGESYEQYF
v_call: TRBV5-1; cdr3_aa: CASSLAKWNTEAFF
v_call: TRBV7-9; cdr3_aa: CASSLRLSSYNEQFF
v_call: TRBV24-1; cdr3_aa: CATSAHAWNEQFF
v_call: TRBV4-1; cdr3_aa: CASSQVGPETYTQYF
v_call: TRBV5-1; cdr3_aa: CASSLASGRDEQYF
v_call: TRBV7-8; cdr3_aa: CASSRGKVYTEAFF
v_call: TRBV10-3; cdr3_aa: CAISAAGEQYF
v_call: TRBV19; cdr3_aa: CASSIDPGGSEFF
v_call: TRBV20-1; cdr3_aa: CSARDRTTTYEQYF
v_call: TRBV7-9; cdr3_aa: CASPDLINGYTF
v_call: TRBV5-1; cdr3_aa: CASSLDGSGSEQFF
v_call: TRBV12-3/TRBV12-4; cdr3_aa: CASRPDGYEQYF
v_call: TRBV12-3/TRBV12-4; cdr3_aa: CASSLGPRGYTF
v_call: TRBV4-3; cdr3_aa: CASSQEPRGPISNQPQHF
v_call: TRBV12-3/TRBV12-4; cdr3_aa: CASSSDRGYGYTF
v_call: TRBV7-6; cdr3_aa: CASSLGAAGTTDTQYF
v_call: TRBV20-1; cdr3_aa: CSAPRPPSTEAFF
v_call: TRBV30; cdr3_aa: CAWKLSKYLNTEAFF
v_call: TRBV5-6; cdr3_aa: CASSFGGTTEAFF
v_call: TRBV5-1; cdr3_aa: CASSLERLSYEQYF
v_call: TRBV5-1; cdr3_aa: CASSGGLAEYNEQFF
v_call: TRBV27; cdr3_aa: CASSSSYRSDTEAFF
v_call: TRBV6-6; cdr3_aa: CASSSRGGNIQYF
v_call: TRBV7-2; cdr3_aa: CASSRQGYNSPLHF
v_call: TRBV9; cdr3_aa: CASSDRGDNEQFF
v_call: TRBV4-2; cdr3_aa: CASREEGKAFF
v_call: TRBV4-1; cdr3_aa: CASSQPRGSGNSPLHF
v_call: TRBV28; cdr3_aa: CASIRGPGVLTF
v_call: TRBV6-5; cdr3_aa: CASSSLASGQPQHF
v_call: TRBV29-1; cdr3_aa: CSVGAGLGNTEAFF
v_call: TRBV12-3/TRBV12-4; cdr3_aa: CASRAAGSTEAFF
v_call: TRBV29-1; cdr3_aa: CSVSTGFNEKLFF
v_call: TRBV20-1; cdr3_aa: CSARGLTGTPNYGYTF
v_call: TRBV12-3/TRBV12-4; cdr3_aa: CASSFRVGPPSHPEAFF
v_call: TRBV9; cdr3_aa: CASSEQGNQPQHF